This record looks at one TCR beta chain sequence and its context. Its antigen is currently unknown. Investigators spread the genomic DNA of each subset evenly over several immunoSEQ plates. Measured with immunoSEQ multiplex PCR; TCRdb has only the in-frame clones, and not every one. The table has around 2.1 million clones, approximately 96% seen once. The sample is drawn from a study of shared clonotypes between healthy human individuals. CDR3 size: 13 residues. The germline V gene has CDR1 SQVTM and CDR2 ANQGSEA. V lost 7 bases and J lost 6, with 13 bases in between. Study-level results: Blood was the only sampled material, and tissue repertoires likely differ. Naive CD4 clonotype sharing across several donors was 4.5% to 6%.

This receptor was identified in a young man in good health. The rearrangement joins TRBV29-1 to TRBJ2-6; D not certain. The sample taken for sequencing was naive CD4+ T cells sorted from blood. Subset described: CD45RA+ positively selected. The CDR3 here is CSAPTGQANVLTF. The CDR3 DNA follows: TGCAGCGCTCCGACGGGCCAGGCCAACGTCCTGACTTTC.